The clone carrying this T cell receptor (beta chain) was observed a few times. The antigen remains undetermined. The source material, RNA transcripts, was used to amplify TCR beta CDR3 regions. First-round RT-PCR with HTBI primers amplified the TCR CDR3 region. TCRdb independently ran MiXCR on the multiplex PCR reads; one entry per CDR3 protein. Among around 620,000 distinct CDR3 sequences, roughly 15% were seen once, and the ten largest hold around 4%. This entry belongs to a study of T cells in Graves' hyperthyroidism and ophthalmopathy. Study outcomes and limitations: The authors' 13 V-J model separated ophthalmopathy from stable hyperthyroidism.

CDR3 length: 15 amino acids. The trim removed 2 bases at V and 9 bases at J, leaving 9 bases unmatched. The V gene's germline CDR1 is SGHAT and CDR2 FQDESV (reference sequence). Exclusion of a patient resulted from uncontrolled infection, other autoimmune disease, pregnancy or lactation. For the diagnoses, clinical symptoms, serum thyroxine and TRAb, thyroid ultrasound and orbital computed tomography were used. The V call is TRBV11-1, the J call TRBJ2-1; 8 nucleotides align to TRBD1. Sequenced material: blood. This receptor was identified in a woman aged 25 to 39 with Graves' hyperthyroidism. The CDR3 loop is CASSLQGQVLGEQFF. The CDR3 coding sequence is TGTGCCAGCAGCTTACAGGGACAGGTACTCGGTGAGCAGTTCTTC.